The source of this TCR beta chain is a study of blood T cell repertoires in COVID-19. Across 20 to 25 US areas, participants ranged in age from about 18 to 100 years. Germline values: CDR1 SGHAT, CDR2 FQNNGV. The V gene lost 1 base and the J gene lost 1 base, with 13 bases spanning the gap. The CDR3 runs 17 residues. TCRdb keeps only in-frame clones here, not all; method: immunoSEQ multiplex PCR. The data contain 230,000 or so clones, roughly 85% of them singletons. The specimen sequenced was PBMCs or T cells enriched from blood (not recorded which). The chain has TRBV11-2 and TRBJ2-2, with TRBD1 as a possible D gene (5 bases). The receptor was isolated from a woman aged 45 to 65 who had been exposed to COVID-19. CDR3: CASSLAGNGVNTGELFF. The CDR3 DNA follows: TGTGCCAGCAGCTTAGCAGGGAACGGCGTGAACACCGGGGAGCTGTTTTTT.